This T cell receptor (beta chain) is from a study of metastatic and nonmetastatic thyroid tumors. General study points: Benign nodules were reported to have significantly lower TCR beta diversity than malignant thyroid tumors, in blood and tumor.

This clone was counted ten times or more. Its antigen is currently unknown. MiXCR re-clonotyped the PCR reads for TCRdb. The table shows 30,000 to 35,000 clones, with around 15% occurring only once. Germline V gene data show CDR1 as DFQATT and CDR2 as SNEGSKA (reference sequence). The CDR3 runs 13 residues. The ends lost 1 base at V and 5 bases at J; junction bases unmatched: 2. Every patient was untreated before thyroid surgery. This rearrangement joins TRBV20-1 to TRBJ1-5; TRBD1 agrees at 7 bases. This TCR was sampled from a female donor with papillary thyroid cancer or a benign thyroid nodule (not recorded which). Some clones in this sample may be carry-over from other donors' samples. The sequencing sample was made of blood. The CDR3 DNA follows: TGCAGTGCTAGAGGACAGGGTCATCAGCCCCAGCATTTT. It yields the protein CSARGQGHQPQHF.